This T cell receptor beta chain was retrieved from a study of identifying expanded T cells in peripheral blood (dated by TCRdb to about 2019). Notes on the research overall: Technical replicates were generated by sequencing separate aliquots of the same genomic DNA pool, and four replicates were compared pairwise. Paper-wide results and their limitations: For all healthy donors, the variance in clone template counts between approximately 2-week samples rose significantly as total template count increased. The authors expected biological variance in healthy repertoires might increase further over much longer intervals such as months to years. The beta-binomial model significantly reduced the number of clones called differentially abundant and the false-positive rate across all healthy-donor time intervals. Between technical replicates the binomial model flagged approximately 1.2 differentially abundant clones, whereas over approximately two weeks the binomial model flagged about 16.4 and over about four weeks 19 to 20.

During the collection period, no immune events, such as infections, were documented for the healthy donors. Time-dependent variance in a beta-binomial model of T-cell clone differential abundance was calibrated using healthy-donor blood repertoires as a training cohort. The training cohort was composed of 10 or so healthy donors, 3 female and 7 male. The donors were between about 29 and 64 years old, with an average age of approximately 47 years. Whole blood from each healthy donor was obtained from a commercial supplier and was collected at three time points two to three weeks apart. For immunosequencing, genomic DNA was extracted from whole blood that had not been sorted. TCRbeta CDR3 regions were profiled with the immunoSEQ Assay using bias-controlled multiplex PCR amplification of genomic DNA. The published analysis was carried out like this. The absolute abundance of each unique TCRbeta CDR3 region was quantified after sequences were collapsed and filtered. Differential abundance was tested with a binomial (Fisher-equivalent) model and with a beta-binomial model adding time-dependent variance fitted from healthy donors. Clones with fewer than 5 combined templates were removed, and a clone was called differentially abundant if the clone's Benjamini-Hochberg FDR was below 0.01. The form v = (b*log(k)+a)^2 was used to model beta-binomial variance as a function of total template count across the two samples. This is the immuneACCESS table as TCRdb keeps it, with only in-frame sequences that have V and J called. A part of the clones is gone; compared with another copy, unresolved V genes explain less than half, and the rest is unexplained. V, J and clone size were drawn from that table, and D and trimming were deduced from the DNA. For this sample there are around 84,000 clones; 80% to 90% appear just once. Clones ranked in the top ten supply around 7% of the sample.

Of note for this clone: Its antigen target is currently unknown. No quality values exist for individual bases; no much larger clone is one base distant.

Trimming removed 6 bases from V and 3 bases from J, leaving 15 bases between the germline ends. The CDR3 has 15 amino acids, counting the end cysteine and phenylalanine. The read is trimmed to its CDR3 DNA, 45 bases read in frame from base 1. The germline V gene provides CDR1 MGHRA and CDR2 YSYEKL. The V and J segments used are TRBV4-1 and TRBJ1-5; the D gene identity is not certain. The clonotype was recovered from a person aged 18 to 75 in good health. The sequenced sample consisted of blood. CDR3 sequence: CASSRTLEANQPQHF. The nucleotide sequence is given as TGCGCCAGCAGTCGGACCCTCGAGGCCAATCAGCCCCAGCATTTT.